This T cell receptor (beta chain) was sequenced during a study of OX40 agonist ivuxolimab in advanced cancers. Autoimmune disease history or systemic immunosuppression was exclusionary. Study-level findings and limits: Low normalized T-cell clonal expansion was additionally recorded for some nonresponders.

From germline, CDR1 is MDHEN and CDR2 SYDVKM. This CDR3 contains 12 residues. V was trimmed by 8 bases and J by 7 bases, leaving 12 bases between them. Regarding this clone: Its target is unknown.

Using immunoSEQ multiplex PCR, the repertoire was profiled, and TCRdb retains in-frame clones only, with some absent. The table has fewer than 85,000 clones, around 80% seen once; the top ten hold about 0.71%. This TCR was sampled from an adult with an advanced solid tumor such as melanoma, head and neck, liver or kidney cancer. The rearrangement joins TRBV28 to TRBJ1-5; D perhaps matches TRBD1 (5 bases). The specimen comprised CD4+ or CD8+ T cells sorted from blood, sampled in a trial of the OX40 agonist ivuxolimab. Here the CDR3 DNA reads TGTGCCAGCCTGCAGGGCCGGCAGCCCCAGCATTTT. This gives the protein CASLQGRQPQHF.